This TCR beta chain appears in the sequencing data of a study of fetal regulatory T cell absence and autoimmunity. This clone came up a few times. The antigen remains unidentified. General study points: Pancreas TCRs were oligoclonally enriched versus cord blood, some clones over 95-fold.

The CDR3 runs to 14 residues. After removal of 3 bases from V and 3 bases from J, the junction contained 2 bases not matched to a gene. Germline lookup yields CDR1 KGHSH and CDR2 LQKENI. The repertoire was sequenced with immunoSEQ multiplex PCR; TCRdb's copy has only in-frame clones and lacks some. In the table there are about 95,000 clones, less than 80% of which are singletons. Sequenced sample: pancreas tissue. The TCR was taken from a male donor with IPEX syndrome. The V and J genes are TRBV18 and TRBJ2-7, with 10 bases that match TRBD1. The CDR3 sequence is CASSPTGGGYEQYF. The CDR3 coding sequence is TGTGCCAGCTCACCGACAGGGGGCGGCTACGAGCAGTACTTC.